This T cell receptor (beta chain) was identified during a study of T cell responses to AZD1222 COVID-19 vaccine. CDR1 and CDR2 from the germline V gene are SGHAT and FQNNGV. The CDR3 contains 14 residues. Trimming removed 5 bases from V and 5 bases from J, with 15 bases in between. The count of this clone is one. The antigen is unknown. Only in-frame clones appear in the TCRdb table, and some are missing; sequencing was by immunoSEQ multiplex PCR. The sample lists fewer than 200,000 clones, over 80% seen once, with 3.5% to 5.5% in the top ten. Broader study findings: Baseline testing showed seropositivity in only a handful of AZD1222 recipients. Two AZD1222 doses significantly raised spike-specific TCR breadth and depth over controls. Across spike, vaccine-associated CD4 TCRs were found, dominant at 160-218 and 743-854. The repertoires were collected only after the peak T cell response.

The receptor was isolated from an adult who received the MenACWY meningococcal vaccine as a control. The J gene is TRBJ1-2, the V gene TRBV11-2; D uncertain. The sequencing here drew on peripheral blood, taken 28 days after the second dose of the MenACWY control vaccine. The chain's CDR3 is CASSPRAELYGYTF. CDR3 DNA: TGTGCCAGCAGCCCCCGGGCCGAACTTTATGGCTACACCTTC.